A selection of T cell receptor beta chains follows, all from one sample in a study of blood T cell repertoires in COVID-19. TCRdb's copy holds only in-frame clones and misses some; the assay was immunoSEQ multiplex PCR. The repertoire holds some 160,000 clones, with around 85% as singletons. Sequencing was carried out using PBMCs or T cells enriched from blood (not recorded which). These receptors were taken from a middle-aged woman who had recovered from COVID-19. Both conserved end residues are trimmed from each CDR3. Fields, in order: clone size, J gene, V gene, CDR3 protein. Clone size is stated in some rows and not others, as once, few, many or a class when expanded.

- | TRBJ2-5 | TRBV6-6 | ASSRTQTTQGLETQY
- | TRBJ1-5 | TRBV28 | ASSTRRTGVNQPQH
- | TRBJ2-3 | TRBV4-1 | ASSQVGADTQY
- | TRBJ1-2 | TRBV30 | AWSVLPQGNYGYT
few | TRBJ2-7 | TRBV6-1 | ASSEFGRGQSYEQY
- | TRBJ2-1 | TRBV11-2 | ASSTGLAGGNEQF
- | TRBJ2-3 | TRBV10-3 | AISGGGTSTDTQY
- | TRBJ2-6 | TRBV5-1 | ASSSRHPSGANVLT
- | TRBJ2-7 | TRBV11-2 | ASSLQGGQVYEQY
once | TRBJ1-1 | TRBV6-1 | ASSEKATERNTEAF
- | TRBJ1-4 | TRBV7-9 | ASSQIRETNEKLF
once | TRBJ2-5 | TRBV9 | ASSVAVWDNRLETQY
- | TRBJ2-7 | TRBV9 | ASSVGARDNSYEQY
- | TRBJ1-3 | TRBV9 | ASSSRATGNTIY
- | TRBJ2-1 | TRBV10-1 | ASSQTGTRVDEQF
- | TRBJ1-2 | TRBV13 | ASSLGQDYGYT
- | TRBJ2-3 | TRBV4-1 | ASSQQNTDTQY